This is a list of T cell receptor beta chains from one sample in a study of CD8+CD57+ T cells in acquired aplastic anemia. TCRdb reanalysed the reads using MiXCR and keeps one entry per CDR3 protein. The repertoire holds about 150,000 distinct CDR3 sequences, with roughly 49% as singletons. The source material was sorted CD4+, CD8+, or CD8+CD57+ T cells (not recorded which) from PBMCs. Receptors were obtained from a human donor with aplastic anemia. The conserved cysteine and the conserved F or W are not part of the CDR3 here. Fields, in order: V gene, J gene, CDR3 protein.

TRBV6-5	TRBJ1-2	ASSYGPYYGYT
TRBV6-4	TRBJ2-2	ASSDSVSGGPGELF
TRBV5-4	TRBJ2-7	ASSSGTSGSYEQY
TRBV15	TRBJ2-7	ATSRDPGGSYEQY
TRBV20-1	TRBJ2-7	SARYGGGYEQY
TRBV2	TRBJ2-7	ASSEAVPGEQY
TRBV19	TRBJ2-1	ASIARSGDNEQF
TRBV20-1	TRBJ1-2	SAYNGGEDGYT
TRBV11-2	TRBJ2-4	ASSLASGTKNIQY
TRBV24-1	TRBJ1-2	ATRGQGNYGYT
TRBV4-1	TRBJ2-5	ASSPLGTGKLETQY
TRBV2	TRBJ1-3	ASRQDSGNTIY
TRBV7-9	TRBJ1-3	ASTTGTGNTIY
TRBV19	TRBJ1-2	ASNLDRVDGYT
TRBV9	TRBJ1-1	ASSQVPGGTEAF
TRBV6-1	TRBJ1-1	ASLPLRGRNTEAF